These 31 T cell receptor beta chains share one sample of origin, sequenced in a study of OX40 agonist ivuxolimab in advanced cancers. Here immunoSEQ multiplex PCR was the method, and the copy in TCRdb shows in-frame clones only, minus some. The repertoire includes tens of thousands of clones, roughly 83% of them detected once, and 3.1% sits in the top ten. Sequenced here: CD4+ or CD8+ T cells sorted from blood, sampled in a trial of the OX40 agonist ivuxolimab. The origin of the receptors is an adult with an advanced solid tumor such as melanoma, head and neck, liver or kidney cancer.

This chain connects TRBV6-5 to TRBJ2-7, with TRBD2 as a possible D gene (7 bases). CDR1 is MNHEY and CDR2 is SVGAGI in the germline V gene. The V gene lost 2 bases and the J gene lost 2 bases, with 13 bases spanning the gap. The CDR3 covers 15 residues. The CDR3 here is CASSYGGAQPYEQYF. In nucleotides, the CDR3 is TGTGCCAGCAGTTACGGGGGGGCACAACCCTACGAGCAGTACTTC.

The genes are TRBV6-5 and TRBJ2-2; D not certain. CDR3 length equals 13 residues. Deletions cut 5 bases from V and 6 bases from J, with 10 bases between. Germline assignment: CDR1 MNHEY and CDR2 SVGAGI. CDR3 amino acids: CASSISYSGELFF. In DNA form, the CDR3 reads TGTGCCAGCAGTATCTCTTATTCCGGGGAGCTGTTTTTT.

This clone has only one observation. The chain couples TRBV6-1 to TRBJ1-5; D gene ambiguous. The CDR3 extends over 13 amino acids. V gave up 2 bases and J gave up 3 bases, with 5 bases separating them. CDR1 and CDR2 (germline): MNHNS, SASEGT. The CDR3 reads CASSERVNQPQHF. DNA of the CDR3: TGTGCCAGCAGTGAAAGGGTCAATCAGCCCCAGCATTTT.

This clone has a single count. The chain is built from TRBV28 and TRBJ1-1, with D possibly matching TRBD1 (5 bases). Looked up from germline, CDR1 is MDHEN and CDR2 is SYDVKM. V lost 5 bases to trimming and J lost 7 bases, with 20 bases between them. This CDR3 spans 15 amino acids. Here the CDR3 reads CASSPKDNLDGEAFF. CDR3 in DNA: TGTGCCAGCAGTCCGAAGGACAACCTAGACGGTGAAGCTTTCTTT.

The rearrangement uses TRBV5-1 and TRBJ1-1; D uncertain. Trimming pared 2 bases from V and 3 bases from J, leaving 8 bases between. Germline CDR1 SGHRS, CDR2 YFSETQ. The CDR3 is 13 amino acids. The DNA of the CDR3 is TGCGCCAGCAGCTTCATGGCATACACTGAAGCTTTCTTT. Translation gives CASSFMAYTEAFF.

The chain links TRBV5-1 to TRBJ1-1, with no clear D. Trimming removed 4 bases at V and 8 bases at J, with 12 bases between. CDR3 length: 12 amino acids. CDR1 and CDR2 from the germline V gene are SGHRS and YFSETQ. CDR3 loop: CASSPDGREAFF. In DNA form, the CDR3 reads TGCGCCAGCAGCCCCGACGGGAGAGAAGCTTTCTTT.

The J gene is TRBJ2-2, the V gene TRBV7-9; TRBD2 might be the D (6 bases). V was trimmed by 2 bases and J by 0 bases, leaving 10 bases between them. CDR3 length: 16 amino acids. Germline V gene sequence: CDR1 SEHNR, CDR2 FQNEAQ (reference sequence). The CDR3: CASSLFAGSNTGELFF. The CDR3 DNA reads TGTGCCAGCAGCTTATTTGCGGGGTCGAACACCGGGGAGCTGTTTTTT.

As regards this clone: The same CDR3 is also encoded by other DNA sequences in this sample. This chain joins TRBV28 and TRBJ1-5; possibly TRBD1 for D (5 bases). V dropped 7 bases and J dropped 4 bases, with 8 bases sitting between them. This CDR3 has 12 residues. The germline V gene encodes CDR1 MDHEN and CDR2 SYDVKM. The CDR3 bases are TGTGCCAGCATTGGGGGTAATCAGCCCCAGCATTTT. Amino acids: CASIGGNQPQHF. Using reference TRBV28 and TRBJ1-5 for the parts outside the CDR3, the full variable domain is DVKVTQSSRYLVKRTGEKVFLECVQDMDHENMFWYRQDPGLGLRLIYFSYDVKMKEKGDIPEGYSVSREKKERFSLILESASTNQTSMYLCASIGGNQPQHFGDGTRLSIL.

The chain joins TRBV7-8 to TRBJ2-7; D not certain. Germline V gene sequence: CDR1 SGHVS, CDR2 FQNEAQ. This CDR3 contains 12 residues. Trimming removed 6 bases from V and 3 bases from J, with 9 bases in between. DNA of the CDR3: TGTGCCAGCAGAGGACGAGGCTACGAGCAGTACTTC. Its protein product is CASRGRGYEQYF.

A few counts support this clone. CDR3 in DNA: TGCGCCAGCAGCTCTGGGACAGGTCTAAACGAGCAGTACTTC. The encoded protein is CASSSGTGLNEQYF. The rearrangement links TRBV5-1 to TRBJ2-7, with 8 nucleotides matching TRBD1. V was pared by 3 bases and J by 5 bases, with 7 bases of the junction left unmatched. Germline V gene data show CDR1 as SGHRS and CDR2 as YFSETQ. The CDR3 totals 14 residues.

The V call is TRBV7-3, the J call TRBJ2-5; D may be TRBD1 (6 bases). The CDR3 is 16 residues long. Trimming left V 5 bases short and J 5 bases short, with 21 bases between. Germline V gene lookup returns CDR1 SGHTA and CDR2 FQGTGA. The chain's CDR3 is CASSPGAGGRGETQYF. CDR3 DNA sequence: TGTGCCAGCAGCCCTGGGGCTGGGGGCCGCGGGGAGACCCAGTACTTC.

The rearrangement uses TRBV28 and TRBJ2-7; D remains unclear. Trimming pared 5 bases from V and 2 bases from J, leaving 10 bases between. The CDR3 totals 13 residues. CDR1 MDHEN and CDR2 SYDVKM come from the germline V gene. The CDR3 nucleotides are TGTGCCAGCAGTCCCCTAGGACCCTACGAGCAGTACTTC. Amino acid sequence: CASSPLGPYEQYF.

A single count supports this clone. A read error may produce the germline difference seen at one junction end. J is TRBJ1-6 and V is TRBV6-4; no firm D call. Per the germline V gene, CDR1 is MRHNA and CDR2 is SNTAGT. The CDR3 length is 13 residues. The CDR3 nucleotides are TGTGCCAGCAGTTACTCAGAGAATTCACCCCTCCACTTT. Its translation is CASSYSENSPLHF.

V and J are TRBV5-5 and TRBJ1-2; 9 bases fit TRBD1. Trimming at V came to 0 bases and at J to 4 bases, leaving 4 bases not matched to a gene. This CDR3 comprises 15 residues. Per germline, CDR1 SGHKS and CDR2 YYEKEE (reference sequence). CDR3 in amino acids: CASSLGTGEPYGYTF. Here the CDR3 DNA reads TGTGCCAGCAGCTTGGGGACAGGGGAGCCCTATGGCTACACCTTC.

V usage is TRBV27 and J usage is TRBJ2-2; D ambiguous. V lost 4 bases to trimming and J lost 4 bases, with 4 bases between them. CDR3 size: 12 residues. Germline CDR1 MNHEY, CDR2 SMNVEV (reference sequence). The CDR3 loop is CASSSVTGELFF. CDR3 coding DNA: TGTGCCAGCAGTTCTGTCACCGGGGAGCTGTTTTTT.

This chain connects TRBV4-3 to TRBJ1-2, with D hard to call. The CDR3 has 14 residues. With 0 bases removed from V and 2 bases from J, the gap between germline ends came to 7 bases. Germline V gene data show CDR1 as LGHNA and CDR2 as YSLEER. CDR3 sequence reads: CASSQDMANYGYTF. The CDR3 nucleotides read TGCGCCAGCAGCCAAGATATGGCAAACTATGGCTACACCTTC.

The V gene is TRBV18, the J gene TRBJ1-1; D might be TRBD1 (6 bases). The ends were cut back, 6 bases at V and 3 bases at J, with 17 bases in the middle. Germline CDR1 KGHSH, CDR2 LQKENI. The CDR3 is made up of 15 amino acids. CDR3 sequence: CASSTTSTGHTEAFF. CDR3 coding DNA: TGTGCCAGCTCCACAACTTCCACAGGGCACACTGAAGCTTTCTTT.

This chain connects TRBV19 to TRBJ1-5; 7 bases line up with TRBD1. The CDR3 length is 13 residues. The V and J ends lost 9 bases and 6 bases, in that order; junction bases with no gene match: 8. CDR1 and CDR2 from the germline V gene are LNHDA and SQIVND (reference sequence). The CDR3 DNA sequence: TGTGCCAGCGCCGGGACAGAAGTTCAGCCCCAGCATTTT. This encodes CASAGTEVQPQHF. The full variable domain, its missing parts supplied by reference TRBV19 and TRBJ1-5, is DGGITQSPKYLFRKEGQNVTLSCEQNLNHDAMYWYRQDPGQGLRLIYYSQIVNDFQKGDIAEGYSVSREKKESFPLTVTSAQKNPTAFYLCASAGTEVQPQHFGDGTRLSIL.

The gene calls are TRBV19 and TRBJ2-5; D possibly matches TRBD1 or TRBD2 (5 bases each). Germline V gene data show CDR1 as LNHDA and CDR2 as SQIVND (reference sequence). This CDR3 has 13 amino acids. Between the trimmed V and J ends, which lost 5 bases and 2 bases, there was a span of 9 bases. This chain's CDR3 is CASSGDLQETQYF. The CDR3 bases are TGTGCCAGTAGTGGGGACCTTCAAGAGACCCAGTACTTC.

Written as DNA, the CDR3 is TGTGCCTGGACAGGGGCCAATGAGCAGTTCTTC. Protein sequence: CAWTGANEQFF. The V call is TRBV30, the J call TRBJ2-1; possible D gene TRBD1, 6 bases. In germline, CDR1 is GTSNPN, CDR2 SVGIG (reference sequence). Trimming removed 4 bases at V and 6 bases at J, with 7 bases between. This CDR3 contains 11 residues.

The CDR3 loop is CASSSTTYSGNTIYF. In DNA, the CDR3 is TGTGCCAGCAGCTCGACAACTTACTCTGGAAACACCATATATTTT. The rearrangement links TRBV7-2 to TRBJ1-3, with unresolved D. CDR3 length: 15 amino acids. Germline V lookup: CDR1 SGHTA, CDR2 FQGNSA. Trimming stripped 4 bases from V and 0 bases from J, with 10 bases between.

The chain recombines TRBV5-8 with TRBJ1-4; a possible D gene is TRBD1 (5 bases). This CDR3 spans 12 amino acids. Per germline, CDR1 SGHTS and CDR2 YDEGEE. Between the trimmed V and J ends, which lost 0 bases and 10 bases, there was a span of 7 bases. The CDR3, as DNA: TGTGCCAGCAGCTTGGGAGACAGAAAACTGTTTTTT. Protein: CASSLGDRKLFF.

The CDR3 loop reads CSVLTGGEQYF. CDR3 coding DNA: TGCAGCGTTTTAACGGGGGGCGAGCAGTACTTC. This chain links TRBV29-1 with TRBJ2-7; 7 bases fit TRBD2. Per the germline V gene, CDR1 is SQVTM and CDR2 is ANQGSEA. The J segment lost 6 bases and the V segment lost 5 bases, leaving 4 bases of the junction unmatched. The CDR3 covers 11 residues.

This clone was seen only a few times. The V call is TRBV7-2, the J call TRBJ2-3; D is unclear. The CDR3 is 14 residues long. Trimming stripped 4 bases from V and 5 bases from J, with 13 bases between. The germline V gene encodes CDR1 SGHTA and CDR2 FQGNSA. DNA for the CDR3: TGTGCCAGCAGCTCCCCTTCCACGAAAGATACGCAGTATTTT. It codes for CASSSPSTKDTQYF.

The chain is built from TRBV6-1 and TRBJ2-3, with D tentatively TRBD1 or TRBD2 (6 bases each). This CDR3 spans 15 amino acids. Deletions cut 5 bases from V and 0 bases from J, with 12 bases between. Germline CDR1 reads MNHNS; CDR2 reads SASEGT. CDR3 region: CASSLGGLSTDTQYF. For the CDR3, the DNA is TGTGCCAGCAGTCTTGGGGGGCTTAGCACAGATACGCAGTATTTT.

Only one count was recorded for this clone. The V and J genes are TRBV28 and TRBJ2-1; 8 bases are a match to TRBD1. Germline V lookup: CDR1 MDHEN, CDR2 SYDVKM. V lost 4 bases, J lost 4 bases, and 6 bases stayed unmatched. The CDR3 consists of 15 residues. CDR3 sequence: CASSWGTGIYNEQFF. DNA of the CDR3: TGTGCCAGCAGTTGGGGGACAGGTATTTACAATGAGCAGTTCTTC.

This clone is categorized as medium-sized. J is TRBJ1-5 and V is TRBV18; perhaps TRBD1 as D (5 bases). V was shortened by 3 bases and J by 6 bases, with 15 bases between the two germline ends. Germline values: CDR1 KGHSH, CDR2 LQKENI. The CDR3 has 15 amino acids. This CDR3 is CASSPGQGLGQPQHF. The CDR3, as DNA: TGTGCCAGCTCACCGGGGCAGGGATTGGGTCAGCCCCAGCATTTT.

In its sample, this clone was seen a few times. The CDR3 DNA reads TGTGCCAGCAGCTCGGGACAGGGGGAGTTAACGCAGTATTTT. This translates into CASSSGQGELTQYF. The chain is built from TRBV7-3 and TRBJ2-3; 11 bases are shared with TRBD1. The CDR3 has 14 amino acids. V shed 4 bases and J 9 bases; nucleotides not matched to a gene: 6. The germline V gene has CDR1 SGHTA and CDR2 FQGTGA.

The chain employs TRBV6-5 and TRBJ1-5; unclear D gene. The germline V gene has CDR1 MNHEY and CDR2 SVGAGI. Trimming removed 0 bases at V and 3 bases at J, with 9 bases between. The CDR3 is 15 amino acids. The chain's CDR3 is CASSYSESPNQPQHF. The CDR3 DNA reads TGTGCCAGCAGTTACTCTGAGAGTCCCAATCAGCCCCAGCATTTT.

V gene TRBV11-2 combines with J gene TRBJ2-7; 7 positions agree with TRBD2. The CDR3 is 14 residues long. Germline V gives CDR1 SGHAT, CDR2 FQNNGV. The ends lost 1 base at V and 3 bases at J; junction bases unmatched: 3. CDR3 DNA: TGTGCCAGCAGCTTAGGGTGGGGGGGCTACGAGCAGTACTTC. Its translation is CASSLGWGGYEQYF.

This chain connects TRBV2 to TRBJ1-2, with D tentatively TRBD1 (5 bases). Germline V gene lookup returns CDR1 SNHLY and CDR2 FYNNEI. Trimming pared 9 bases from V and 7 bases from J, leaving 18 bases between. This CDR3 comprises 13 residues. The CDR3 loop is CASMPGEDLGYTF. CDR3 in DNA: TGTGCCAGTATGCCGGGGGAGGACCTTGGCTACACCTTC.